The 19 T cell receptor beta chains in this list originate from one sample, sequenced in a study of OX40 agonist ivuxolimab in advanced cancers. Library method: the immunoSEQ multiplex PCR assay. TCRdb carries this immuneACCESS record with in-frame sequences only. Its versions omit some clonotypes, under half of them owing to an unresolved V gene in the studies checked, with the rest unexplained. A total of about 120,000 clones appear in this sample, 80% to 90% of them only once. Around 0.55% of the sample goes to the ten largest clones. This material consisted of CD4+ or CD8+ T cells sorted from blood, taken in a trial of the OX40 agonist ivuxolimab. Source of these receptors: an adult with an advanced solid tumor such as melanoma, head and neck, liver or kidney cancer.

This clone was seen more than once but under ten times. The chain couples TRBV5-1 to TRBJ2-1; no clear D gene. The germline V gene has CDR1 SGHRS and CDR2 YFSETQ. V gave up 5 bases and J gave up 8 bases, with 11 bases separating them. There are 12 residues in the CDR3. The CDR3 region is CASSRPSDEQFF. The CDR3 bases are TGCGCCAGCAGTAGGCCTTCCGATGAGCAGTTCTTC.

The rearrangement joins TRBV4-3 to TRBJ1-1; a weak D match, TRBD1 (6 bases). Trimming removed 2 bases from V and 7 bases from J, with 17 bases in between. CDR1 and CDR2 from the germline V gene are LGHNA and YSLEER. The CDR3 totals 15 residues. This CDR3 is CASSQRSGTRSEAFF. The CDR3 region has the DNA TGCGCCAGCAGCCAACGATCCGGGACAAGAAGTGAAGCTTTCTTT.

This chain links TRBV28 with TRBJ2-1; 8 bases line up with TRBD1. Germline CDR1 reads MDHEN; CDR2 reads SYDVKM. J gave up 2 bases and V 4 bases, and 4 bases lay outside the gene matches. The CDR3 runs to 15 residues. CDR3 protein: CASSSGGTTYNEQFF. CDR3 DNA sequence: TGTGCCAGCAGTTCAGGGGGCACTACCTACAATGAGCAGTTCTTC.

The chain uses TRBV30 and TRBJ2-7, with D perhaps TRBD2 (7 bases). The germline V gene encodes CDR1 GTSNPN and CDR2 SVGIG (reference sequence). The V gene lost 4 bases and the J gene lost 2 bases, with 15 bases spanning the gap. The CDR3 has 14 residues. CDR3 DNA: TGTGCCTGGACCCAGTGGGAGGGGGCCTACGAGCAGTACTTC. Translation gives CAWTQWEGAYEQYF.

The gene calls are TRBV2 and TRBJ1-5; weak D call: TRBD1 (5 bases). The CDR3 is made up of 15 amino acids. V was cut by 4 bases and J by 5 bases, with 15 bases left in between. Germline lookup yields CDR1 SNHLY and CDR2 FYNNEI. CDR3 nucleotide sequence: TGTGCCAGCAGTGCCTACAGTGGGGGGGATCAGCCCCAGCATTTT. Protein sequence: CASSAYSGGDQPQHF.

In its sample, this clone was seen once. V is TRBV2 and J is TRBJ2-5, with no clear D. CDR1 is SNHLY and CDR2 is FYNNEI in the germline V gene. Trimming pared 3 bases from V and 5 bases from J, leaving 10 bases between. The CDR3 length is 13 residues. This chain's CDR3 is CASSERLVETQYF. CDR3 nucleotide sequence: TGTGCCAGCAGTGAGAGACTCGTGGAGACCCAGTACTTC.

This clone occurred a few times. V gene TRBV5-1 combines with J gene TRBJ2-1; 10 bases map to TRBD1. This CDR3 contains 15 residues. J was trimmed by 1 base and V by 4 bases; bases with no gene match: 2. Germline V gene lookup returns CDR1 SGHRS and CDR2 YFSETQ. The CDR3 spells CASSEGQGSYNEQFF. Written as DNA, the CDR3 is TGCGCCAGCAGCGAGGGACAGGGGTCCTACAATGAGCAGTTCTTC.

The rearrangement joins TRBV19 to TRBJ2-7; 11 nucleotides line up with TRBD2. Germline trimming cut 5 bases from V and 0 bases from J; bases unmatched to any gene: 12. Germline lookup yields CDR1 LNHDA and CDR2 SQIVND (reference sequence). This CDR3 is 18 amino acids long. CDR3 DNA sequence: TGTGCCAGTAGTTTCAGGACTAGCGGGCGTGGGGGCTCCTACGAGCAGTACTTC. Its translation is CASSFRTSGRGGSYEQYF.

V is TRBV5-1 and J is TRBJ2-7; tentatively, D is TRBD1 or TRBD2 (5 bases each). The CDR3 consists of 13 residues. Trimming pared 2 bases from V and 3 bases from J, leaving 9 bases between. Germline lookup yields CDR1 SGHRS and CDR2 YFSETQ. CDR3 nucleotides: TGCGCCAGCAGCTTCGAGGGGTACTACGAGCAGTACTTC. Translation: CASSFEGYYEQYF.

V is TRBV7-2 and J is TRBJ2-2; weak D call: TRBD2 (5 bases). The ends were cut back, 7 bases at V and 6 bases at J, with 15 bases in the middle. This CDR3 comprises 14 residues. CDR1 SGHTA and CDR2 FQGNSA come from the germline V gene. CDR3: CASTIEGDPGELFF. CDR3 DNA: TGTGCCAGCACCATAGAGGGCGATCCCGGGGAGCTGTTTTTT.

This chain connects TRBV9 to TRBJ2-7, with D tentatively TRBD1 (6 bases). Trimming removed 4 bases at V and 5 bases at J, with 16 bases between. CDR3 length: 14 amino acids. The germline CDR1 and CDR2 sequences are SGDLS and YYNGEE. The chain's CDR3 is CASSLRQAGNEQYF. CDR3 nucleotides: TGTGCCAGCAGCCTGCGACAGGCCGGGAACGAGCAGTACTTC.

The J gene is TRBJ2-5, the V gene TRBV2; D tentatively fits TRBD1 or TRBD2 (5 bases each). V was clipped by 3 bases and J by 1 base, with 9 bases between them. The CDR3 spans 14 residues. CDR1 and CDR2 from the germline V gene are SNHLY and FYNNEI. The CDR3 reads CASSEGTSQETQYF. CDR3 nucleotide sequence: TGTGCCAGCAGTGAGGGGACCAGCCAAGAGACCCAGTACTTC.

In its sample, this clone was seen once. The chain carries TRBV5-1 and TRBJ2-5, with TRBD1 identical over 12 bases. This CDR3 has 16 amino acids. Germline assignment: CDR1 SGHRS and CDR2 YFSETQ. V shed 7 bases and J 5 bases; nucleotides not matched to a gene: 12. The DNA of the CDR3 is TGCGCCAGCTCAACTAGGGGACAGGGGGCACTCGAGACCCAGTACTTC. This gives the protein CASSTRGQGALETQYF.

The genes are TRBV28 and TRBJ1-4, with a weak D call TRBD1 (6 bases). This CDR3 has 13 amino acids. Germline V gives CDR1 MDHEN, CDR2 SYDVKM. Trimming removed 7 bases from V and 13 bases from J, with 19 bases in between. Here the CDR3 DNA reads TGTGCCAGCATTTCCGGAACAGGGTTGGCACTGTTTTTT. Its translation: CASISGTGLALFF.

The table lists this clone with a few counts. This chain joins TRBV7-2 and TRBJ1-1; D might be TRBD1 (5 bases). CDR3 length equals 15 residues. Trimming shortened V by 5 bases and J by 1 base, and 14 bases separated the two germline ends. Germline CDR1 and CDR2: SGHTA and FQGNSA. This CDR3 reads CASSPAGGTNTEAFF. CDR3 coding DNA: TGTGCCAGCAGCCCTGCGGGGGGAACGAACACTGAAGCTTTCTTT.

The chain uses TRBV7-2 and TRBJ1-2; tentative D call: TRBD1 (6 bases). The CDR3 loop spans 13 amino acids. CDR1 is SGHTA, CDR2 FQGNSA, per germline. V gave up 5 bases and J gave up 8 bases, with 15 bases separating them. CDR3 amino acids: CASSIGGRGGYTF. The CDR3 coding sequence is TGTGCCAGCAGCATTGGGGGGCGAGGAGGCTACACCTTC.

This clone was recorded once. V gene TRBV19 combines with J gene TRBJ1-5; D not resolved. The CDR3 is 14 amino acids. Deletions cut 7 bases from V and 9 bases from J, with 19 bases between. Germline-derived CDR1 and CDR2 are LNHDA and SQIVND (reference sequence). The CDR3 DNA reads as TGTGCCAGTAACATTTGGGAGTCCGTCCGGCCCCAGCATTTT. This encodes CASNIWESVRPQHF.

The chain carries TRBV6-5 and TRBJ1-1; tentative D call: TRBD1 (5 bases). Germline assignment: CDR1 MNHEY and CDR2 SVGAGI. The CDR3 loop spans 12 amino acids. V gave up 6 bases and J gave up 11 bases, with 16 bases separating them. CDR3 residues: CASSNTGYTAFF. The CDR3 nucleotides are TGTGCCAGCAGCAACACAGGATACACGGCTTTCTTT.

The rearrangement uses TRBV5-4 and TRBJ2-1, with TRBD2 identical over 11 bases. Germline CDR1 SGHNT, CDR2 YYREEE (reference sequence). This CDR3 comprises 17 residues. The ends lost 2 bases at V and 4 bases at J; junction bases unmatched: 8. The CDR3 is CASSFPASGGLYNEQFF. The CDR3 region has the DNA TGTGCCAGCAGCTTTCCGGCTAGCGGGGGGCTATACAATGAGCAGTTCTTC. Using reference TRBV5-4 and TRBJ2-1 for the parts outside the CDR3, the full variable domain is ETGVTQSPTHLIKTRGQQVTLRCSSQSGHNTVSWYQQALGQGPQFIFQYYREEENGRGNFPPRFSGLQFPNYSSELNVNALELDDSALYLCASSFPASGGLYNEQFFGPGTRLTVL.